This TCR beta chain was sequenced in a study of T cell changes during pregnancy in multiple sclerosis. Assay: immunoSEQ multiplex PCR; the TCRdb copy retains only in-frame clones and omits some. The sample has 49,000 or so clones, 85% to 95% seen once. The CDR3 sequence is 15 residues long. Germline assignment: CDR1 GTSNPN and CDR2 SVGIG (reference sequence). The trim removed 2 bases at V and 1 base at J, leaving 5 bases unmatched. This clone occurred a few times. This specimen consisted of CD4+ T cells from peripheral blood mononuclear cells, obtained in the second trimester of pregnancy. This rearrangement joins TRBV30 to TRBJ1-1, with 9 bases that match TRBD1. This TCR derives from a female donor in good health, enrolled as a control in a pregnancy study. CDR3 nucleotides: TGTGCCTGGAGTCCGGGACAGGGTTGGAACACTGAAGCTTTCTTT. Amino acids: CAWSPGQGWNTEAFF.